This T cell receptor (beta chain) originates from a study of radiotherapy plus CTLA-4 blockade in lung cancer. Study details: For approximately 17% of patients, objective responses occurred, and just over 30% had disease control.

V trimming: 3 bases; J trimming: 4 bases; junction bases outside the gene matches: 6. The length of the CDR3 is 15 residues. Germline lookup yields CDR1 SNHLY and CDR2 FYNNEI. Chemo-refractory metastatic non-small-cell lung cancer patients underwent focal radiation alongside CTLA-4 blockade with ipilimumab. TCRdb's copy holds only in-frame clones and misses some; the assay was immunoSEQ multiplex PCR. The sample lists approximately 39,000 clones, around 70% occurring once. This clone was seen just once. Antigen: not known. Study results and limitations: Blood-borne expansion of tumor-derived TCR clones followed radiotherapy plus ipilimumab. Dynamics of early blood T cell clones, together with interferon-beta, were reportedly the best predictors of response.

The sample was peripheral blood, taken from a patient treated with radiotherapy plus ipilimumab. This receptor was taken from a human donor with non-small cell lung cancer who had stable disease on radiotherapy plus ipilimumab. This chain links TRBV2 with TRBJ1-1; 9 bases align to TRBD1. CDR3 bases: TGTGCCAGCAGTGACTCGGGACAGGGAACCACTGAAGCTTTCTTT. Translating it yields CASSDSGQGTTEAFF.